The rows below give T cell receptor beta chains drawn from one sample of a study of T cell responses to AZD1222 COVID-19 vaccine. Sequencing used immunoSEQ multiplex PCR; TCRdb keeps in-frame clones, though not all of them. The sample holds about 120,000 clones, around nine tenths seen once. The sample consisted of peripheral blood, taken on day 0 of AZD1222 vaccination. Every receptor here comes from an adult in good health. CDR3s include the opening cysteine and the closing phenylalanine or tryptophan. A D gene is named only where the DNA matches it firmly. Clone size is stated in some rows and not others, as once, few, many or a class when expanded.

cdr3_length: 14
v_call: TRBV9
d_call: NA
clone_size: NA
j_call: TRBJ2-7
cdr3_nt: TGTGCCAGCAGCCTTACTCATATTTCCTACGAGCAGTACTTC
cdr3_aa: CASSLTHISYEQYF

cdr3_length: 13
v_call: TRBV12-5
d_call: NA
clone_size: NA
j_call: TRBJ2-1
cdr3_nt: TGTGCTAGTGGCAGGGGAGACTACAATGAGCAGTTCTTC
cdr3_aa: CASGRGDYNEQFF

cdr3_length: 16
v_call: TRBV7-3
d_call: NA
clone_size: NA
j_call: TRBJ2-6
cdr3_nt: TGTGCCAGCAGCTTACTTGGGGCATCTGGGGCCAACGTCCTGACTTTC
cdr3_aa: CASSLLGASGANVLTF

cdr3_length: 11
v_call: TRBV27
d_call: NA
clone_size: NA
j_call: TRBJ1-1
cdr3_nt: TGTGCCAGCAGTCGGAACACTGAAGCTTTCTTT
cdr3_aa: CASSRNTEAFF

cdr3_length: 15
v_call: TRBV5-4
d_call: NA
clone_size: NA
j_call: TRBJ1-1
cdr3_nt: TGTGCCAGCAGCTTCGCCGGGAAACACAACACTGAAGCTTTCTTT
cdr3_aa: CASSFAGKHNTEAFF

cdr3_length: 14
v_call: TRBV24-1
d_call: NA
clone_size: NA
j_call: TRBJ2-1
cdr3_nt: TGTGCCACCAGTGATTTTCGTCCCTACAATGAGCAGTTCTTC
cdr3_aa: CATSDFRPYNEQFF

cdr3_length: 16
v_call: TRBV28
d_call: TRBD1
clone_size: NA
j_call: TRBJ2-3
cdr3_nt: TGTGCCAGCAGCTCCCTGACAGGGGGTGGTACAGATACGCAGTATTTT
cdr3_aa: CASSSLTGGGTDTQYF

cdr3_length: 15
v_call: TRBV3-1/TRBV3-2
d_call: NA
clone_size: once
j_call: TRBJ1-5
cdr3_nt: TGTGCCAGCAGCCACACAGGGTTCTATAATCAGCCCCAGCATTTT
cdr3_aa: CASSHTGFYNQPQHF

cdr3_length: 15
v_call: TRBV13
d_call: TRBD2
clone_size: NA
j_call: TRBJ2-1
cdr3_nt: TGTGCCAGCAGCTTAGTGGGACTAGGGGACAATGAGCAGTTCTTC
cdr3_aa: CASSLVGLGDNEQFF

cdr3_length: 14
v_call: TRBV20-1
d_call: NA
clone_size: NA
j_call: TRBJ1-3
cdr3_nt: TGCAGTGCTAGTCGGGGGAGCTCTGGAAACACCATATATTTT
cdr3_aa: CSASRGSSGNTIYF

cdr3_length: 15
v_call: TRBV19
d_call: NA
clone_size: NA
j_call: TRBJ1-2
cdr3_nt: TGTGCCAGTACCCCCGGGGGGCCGCGCAACTATGGCTACACCTTC
cdr3_aa: CASTPGGPRNYGYTF

cdr3_length: 12
v_call: TRBV24-1
d_call: TRBD1
clone_size: NA
j_call: TRBJ2-3
cdr3_nt: TGTGCCACCGGACAGGGCACAGATACGCAGTATTTT
cdr3_aa: CATGQGTDTQYF

cdr3_length: 17
v_call: TRBV14
d_call: NA
clone_size: NA
j_call: TRBJ2-5
cdr3_nt: TGTGCCAGCAGCCAAGGACGTTGGGCGAACCGGAGAGAGACCCAGTACTTC
cdr3_aa: CASSQGRWANRRETQYF

cdr3_length: 15
v_call: TRBV5-4
d_call: TRBD1
clone_size: NA
j_call: TRBJ1-2
cdr3_nt: TGTGCCAGCAGCTTAACGGGACAGGGGCTCAATGGCTACACCTTC
cdr3_aa: CASSLTGQGLNGYTF

cdr3_length: 14
v_call: TRBV5-6
d_call: NA
clone_size: NA
j_call: TRBJ1-1
cdr3_nt: TGTGCCAGCCTCGGGGGGGCACTGAACACTGAAGCTTTCTTT
cdr3_aa: CASLGGALNTEAFF

cdr3_length: 16
v_call: TRBV7-8
d_call: NA
clone_size: NA
j_call: TRBJ2-3
cdr3_nt: TGTGCCAGCAGCTTAGCGTGGGGGTCTAGCACAGATACGCAGTATTTT
cdr3_aa: CASSLAWGSSTDTQYF

cdr3_length: 15
v_call: TRBV18
d_call: NA
clone_size: many
j_call: TRBJ2-6
cdr3_nt: TGTGCCAGCTCACCACTGGGGGAAGGGGCCAACGTCCTGACTTTC
cdr3_aa: CASSPLGEGANVLTF

cdr3_length: 14
v_call: TRBV11-1
d_call: TRBD1
clone_size: NA
j_call: TRBJ1-1
cdr3_nt: TGTGCCAGCAGCTTCCAGGGGGCGCGCACTGAAGCTTTCTTT
cdr3_aa: CASSFQGARTEAFF

cdr3_length: 14
v_call: TRBV9
d_call: NA
clone_size: NA
j_call: TRBJ2-2
cdr3_nt: TGTGCCAGCAGCGCCCACAGGGTTACCGGGGAGCTGTTTTTT
cdr3_aa: CASSAHRVTGELFF

cdr3_length: 15
v_call: TRBV4-2
d_call: TRBD2
clone_size: once
j_call: TRBJ2-1
cdr3_nt: TGTGCCAGCAGCCAGGGACTAGCGGGGAACAATGAGCAGTTCTTC
cdr3_aa: CASSQGLAGNNEQFF

cdr3_length: 11
v_call: TRBV16
d_call: NA
clone_size: NA
j_call: TRBJ1-5
cdr3_nt: TGTGCCAGCAGCCACAGGCAGCCCCAGCATTTT
cdr3_aa: CASSHRQPQHF

cdr3_length: 13
v_call: TRBV29-1
d_call: NA
clone_size: NA
j_call: TRBJ1-1
cdr3_nt: TGCAGCGTTGAAGAGGGGGCGAGCACTGAAGCTTTCTTT
cdr3_aa: CSVEEGASTEAFF

cdr3_length: 15
v_call: TRBV7-3
d_call: NA
clone_size: NA
j_call: TRBJ1-2
cdr3_nt: TGTGCCAGCAGCCTTGATGGGGGAACTAACTATGGCTACACCTTC
cdr3_aa: CASSLDGGTNYGYTF

cdr3_length: 15
v_call: TRBV10-2
d_call: TRBD2
clone_size: NA
j_call: TRBJ2-1
cdr3_nt: TGCGCCAGCACCGGACTAGCGGGGGGGTACAATGAGCAGTTCTTC
cdr3_aa: CASTGLAGGYNEQFF

cdr3_length: 14
v_call: TRBV9
d_call: NA
clone_size: NA
j_call: TRBJ1-1
cdr3_nt: TGTGCCAGCAGCACTTCGCCCGTCGGCACTGAAGCTTTCTTT
cdr3_aa: CASSTSPVGTEAFF